This T cell receptor beta chain was observed in a study of T cells in Graves' hyperthyroidism and ophthalmopathy. This clonotype appeared a single time. It was RNA transcripts that yielded the amplified TCR beta CDR3 regions. HTBI primers were employed in a first-round RT-PCR of the TCR CDR3. TCRdb reprocessed the multiplex PCR reads with MiXCR, giving one entry per CDR3 protein. The data show about 600,000 distinct CDR3 sequences, with roughly 15% seen just once and around 13% held by the top ten. After removal of 7 bases from V and 5 bases from J, the junction contained 21 bases not matched to a gene. The germline V gene has CDR1 LGHDT and CDR2 YNNKEL (reference sequence). This CDR3 contains 18 residues.

Input material: blood. This sequence originates from a woman aged 50 to 60 with Graves' ophthalmopathy. This sequence joins TRBV3-1 and TRBJ2-7; 9 bases align to TRBD1. CDR3 bases: TGTGCCAGCACCCGGACAGGGGATGCCGGGACAGATGGCCACGAGCAGTACTTC. Residues: CASTRTGDAGTDGHEQYF.